A selection of T cell receptor beta chains follows, all from one sample in a study of neurological immune-mediated disorders. TCRdb re-analysed the 5' RACE reads in MiXCR, keeping a single row per CDR3 protein. The data show about 74,000 distinct CDR3 sequences, roughly 5.5% seen once. Sequencing was done on a sample of PBMCs. The receptors originated from a man aged 18 to 30 with multiple sclerosis. CDR3s include the opening cysteine and the closing phenylalanine or tryptophan. D genes are given only for firm matches. Clone size is given for some rows only: seen once, a few or many times, or a class if the clone is expanded.

TRBJ1-1 | TRBV27 | few | - | TGTGCCAGCAGTCCCCGGGGCACTATGAACACTGAAGCTTTCTTT | CASSPRGTMNTEAFF
TRBJ1-1 | TRBV20-1 | many | - | TGCAGTGCTACGACAGCACTTTTGACTGAAGCTTTCTTT | CSATTALLTEAFF
TRBJ2-7 | TRBV18 | - | TRBD2 | TGTGCCAGCTCACCGGGGACTACGGTGCAGTACTTC | CASSPGTTVQYF
TRBJ1-5 | TRBV20-1 | many | - | TGCAGTGCTAGGACAGCTAGCAATCAGCCCCAGCATTTT | CSARTASNQPQHF
TRBJ1-4 | TRBV7-2 | many | - | TGTGCCAGCAGCTTGGGACTAGATAATGAAAAACTGTTTTTT | CASSLGLDNEKLFF
TRBJ2-7 | TRBV20-1 | many | - | TGCAGTGCGCAAGGGGGGTTAACCTACGAGCAGTACTTC | CSAQGGLTYEQYF
TRBJ2-7 | TRBV9 | many | TRBD1 | TGTGCCAGCAGCGTCTTCGACAGGGACTACGAGCAGTACTTC | CASSVFDRDYEQYF
TRBJ1-2 | TRBV5-4 | few | - | TGTGCCAGCAGCTTGGACAGGGACTATGGCTACACCTTC | CASSLDRDYGYTF
TRBJ1-2 | TRBV10-3 | many | TRBD1 | TGTGCCATCAGCTCGACAGGGATCTATGGCTACACCTTC | CAISSTGIYGYTF
TRBJ2-6 | TRBV27 | many | - | TGTGCCAGCAGGCACACAGGGACGGTGCGCTCTGGGGCCAACGTCCTGACTTTC | CASRHTGTVRSGANVLTF
TRBJ2-4 | TRBV20-1 | many | - | TGCAGTGCTAGAGGACAGAAAAACATTCAGTACTTC | CSARGQKNIQYF
TRBJ2-3 | TRBV5-1 | many | - | TGCGCCAGCAGTCGTAGCGCGGACACAGATACGCAGTATTTT | CASSRSADTDTQYF
TRBJ1-1 | TRBV6-6 | many | - | TGTGCCAGCAGGGAACCAGGGTTCTACCGAGAAGCTTTCTTT | CASREPGFYREAFF
TRBJ1-1 | TRBV20-1 | many | - | TGCAGTGCTAGAGTGGTGGGTGAAGCTTTCTTT | CSARVVGEAFF
TRBJ2-7 | TRBV12-3/TRBV12-4 | - | - | TGTGCCAGCAGCCAGGGCGTGTCCTACGAGCAGTACTTC | CASSQGVSYEQYF
TRBJ2-3 | TRBV5-1 | many | - | TGCGCCAGCAGCTTGTCTCGGGGAGATACGCAGTATTTT | CASSLSRGDTQYF